This is a list of T cell receptor beta chains from one sample in a study of T cells after yellow fever vaccination. MiXCR, run by TCRdb on the 5' RACE reads, gives a single entry per CDR3 protein. The sample includes about 96,000 distinct CDR3 sequences, about 8.2% of them seen just once. Source: CD8+ T cells not binding an NS4B(214-222) dextramer, sorted from PBMCs, taken roughly 14 days after the first yellow fever vaccination. These receptors were collected from a man aged 18 to 29 who received the YFV17D yellow fever vaccine. Both conserved end residues are part of each CDR3.

v_call	cdr3_length	j_call	cdr3_aa
TRBV6-1	16	TRBJ2-7	CARKGLLRYHYYEQYF
TRBV29-1	13	TRBJ1-1	CSCYTGKTAEAFF
TRBV27	14	TRBJ2-1	CASSLSTDYNEQFF
TRBV4-3	15	TRBJ2-7	CASSQVRGSSYEQYF
TRBV7-2	16	TRBJ1-1	CASSLAGWGGDTEAFF
TRBV6-1	15	TRBJ1-5	CASSVGRLNNQPQHF
TRBV4-1	17	TRBJ2-5	CASSQETSGSYQETQYF
TRBV21-1	19	TRBJ2-2	CASSKLVEYGRVEAGELFF
TRBV25-1	16	TRBJ1-1	CAGSELYGTSDTEAFF
TRBV12-3/TRBV12-4	14	TRBJ2-3	CASSPIPSTDTQYF